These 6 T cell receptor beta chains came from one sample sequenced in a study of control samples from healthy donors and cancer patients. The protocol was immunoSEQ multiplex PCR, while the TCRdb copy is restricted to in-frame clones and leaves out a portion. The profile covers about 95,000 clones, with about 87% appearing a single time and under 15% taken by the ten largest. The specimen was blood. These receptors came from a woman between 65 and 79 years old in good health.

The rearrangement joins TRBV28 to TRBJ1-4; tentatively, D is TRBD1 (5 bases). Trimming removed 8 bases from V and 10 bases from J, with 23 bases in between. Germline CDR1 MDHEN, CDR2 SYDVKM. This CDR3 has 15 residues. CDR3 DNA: TGTGCCAGCGGGGGGTCCACAGCCACCCACGGAAAACTGTTTTTT. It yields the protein CASGGSTATHGKLFF.

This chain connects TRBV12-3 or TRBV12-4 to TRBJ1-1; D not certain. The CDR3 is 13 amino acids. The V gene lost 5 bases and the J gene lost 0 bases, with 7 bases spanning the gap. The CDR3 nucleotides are TGTGCCAGCAGTGGGGTACTGAACACTGAAGCTTTCTTT. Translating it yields CASSGVLNTEAFF.

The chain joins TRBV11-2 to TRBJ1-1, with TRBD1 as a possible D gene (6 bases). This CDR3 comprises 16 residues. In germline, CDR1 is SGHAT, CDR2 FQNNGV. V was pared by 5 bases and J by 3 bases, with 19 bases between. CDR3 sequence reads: CASSPGVQGSYTEAFF. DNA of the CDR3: TGTGCCAGCAGCCCCGGGGTACAGGGAAGTTACACTGAAGCTTTCTTT.

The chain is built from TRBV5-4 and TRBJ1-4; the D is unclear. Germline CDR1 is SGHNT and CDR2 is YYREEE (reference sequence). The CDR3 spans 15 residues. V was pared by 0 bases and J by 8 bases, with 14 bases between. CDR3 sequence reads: CASSLVTAGEEKLFF. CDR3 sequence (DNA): TGTGCCAGCAGCTTGGTGACCGCGGGAGAGGAAAAACTGTTTTTT. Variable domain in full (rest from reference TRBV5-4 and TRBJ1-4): ETGVTQSPTHLIKTRGQQVTLRCSSQSGHNTVSWYQQALGQGPQFIFQYYREEENGRGNFPPRFSGLQFPNYSSELNVNALELDDSALYLCASSLVTAGEEKLFFGSGTQLSVL.

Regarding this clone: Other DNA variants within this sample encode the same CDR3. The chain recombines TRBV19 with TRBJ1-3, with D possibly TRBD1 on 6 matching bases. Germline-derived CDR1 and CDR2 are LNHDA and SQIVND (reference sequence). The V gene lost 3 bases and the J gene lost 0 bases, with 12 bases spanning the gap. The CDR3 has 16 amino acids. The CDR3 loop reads CASSIRGGLSGNTIYF. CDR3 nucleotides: TGTGCCAGTAGTATTCGGGGGGGCCTCTCTGGAAACACCATATATTTT.

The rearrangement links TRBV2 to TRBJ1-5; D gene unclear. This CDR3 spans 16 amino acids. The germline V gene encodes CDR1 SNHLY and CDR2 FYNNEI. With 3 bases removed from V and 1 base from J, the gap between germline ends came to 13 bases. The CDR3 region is CASSDRGGRSNQPQHF. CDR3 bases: TGTGCCAGCAGTGATCGAGGAGGGAGGAGCAATCAGCCCCAGCATTTT.